This T cell receptor (beta chain) was sequenced in a study of cytomegalovirus exposure and HLA in healthy donors. Germline V gene data show CDR1 as SNHLY and CDR2 as FYNNEI. The CDR3 has 16 amino acids. The V segment lost 8 bases and the J segment 2 bases; nucleotides outside the gene matches: 9. Note on this clone: The antigen remains unidentified.

Notes on the study in general: Cytomegalovirus association was listed for about 160 TCR beta chains. High sensitivity and specificity were reportedly achieved when the classifier diagnosed cytomegalovirus status. A few chains linked to CMV were shown in vitro to be specific for CMV antigens.

The donors were in the 120-subject validation cohort; that cohort was separate from the approximately 700-subject first cohort. Assay: immunoSEQ multiplex PCR; the TCRdb copy retains only in-frame clones and omits some. Of around 350,000 clones in the sample, roughly 88% were seen once. The sequence derives from a woman between 18 and 29 years old in good health and CMV-seronegative. This chain links TRBV2 with TRBJ1-5; 10 positions agree with TRBD1. The sequenced material came from PBMCs. CDR3 DNA: TGTGCCAGCCGGGACAGGGGTTCTCGGGGCAATCAGCCCCAGCATTTT. Encoded protein: CASRDRGSRGNQPQHF.